The 9 T cell receptor beta chains listed next were all sequenced from one sample in a study of Graves' ophthalmopathy and Graves' hyperthyroidism. As the template, RNA transcripts were used to amplify TCR beta CDR3 regions. HTBI primers were employed in first-round RT-PCR, then a second-round multiplex PCR followed. TCRdb reprocessed the multiplex PCR reads via MiXCR and lists one record per CDR3 protein. The data hold around 590,000 distinct CDR3 sequences, with about two fifths observed a single time. The sequenced material came from peripheral blood or thyroid tissue (not recorded which). All receptors come from an adult man with Graves' hyperthyroidism.

The rearrangement links TRBV20-1 to TRBJ2-2, with a weak D call TRBD1 (6 bases). The germline V gene has CDR1 DFQATT and CDR2 SNEGSKA (reference sequence). This CDR3 is 16 amino acids long. Trimming cost V 0 bases and J 4 bases, with 15 bases left between them. The CDR3 DNA reads TGCAGTGCTAGAGACGTCAGGAAAGGGGGCACCGGGGAGCTGTTTTTT. Its translation: CSARDVRKGGTGELFF.

Remarks on this clonotype: A read error may explain this, as a much larger clone is one base away. This chain joins TRBV20-1 and TRBJ1-1; D remains ambiguous. From germline, CDR1 is DFQATT and CDR2 SNEGSKA (reference sequence). The V end lost 1 base, the J end lost 9 bases, and 9 bases lay between the germline ends. CDR3 length equals 11 residues. This CDR3 is CSARVVGKAFF. The CDR3 DNA reads TGCAGTGCTAGAGTTGTGGGTAAAGCTTTCTTT.

This clonotype has at least ten counts. The rearrangement uses TRBV10-3 and TRBJ2-7; D is unclear. Germline lookup yields CDR1 ENHRY and CDR2 SYGVKD. Trimming pared 0 bases from V and 6 bases from J, leaving 6 bases between. The length of the CDR3 is 12 residues. The CDR3 DNA is TGTGCCATCAGTGAGTCAGCGTTCGAGCAGTACTTC. Encoded protein: CAISESAFEQYF.

Ten or more counts support this clonotype. The CDR3 protein is CSARRQEVLLSQPQHF. DNA of the CDR3: TGCAGTGCTCGACGACAGGAAGTGTTACTTAGTCAGCCCCAGCATTTT. The chain links TRBV20-1 to TRBJ1-5, with a tentative D call TRBD1 (6 bases). Trimming took 5 bases from V and 6 from J, leaving 23 bases between them. The CDR3 loop spans 16 amino acids. CDR1 DFQATT and CDR2 SNEGSKA come from the germline V gene (reference sequence).

This clonotype showed up many times. The chain recombines TRBV6-2 or TRBV6-3 with TRBJ2-2; D is unclear. With 8 bases removed from V and 5 bases from J, the gap between germline ends came to 12 bases. Per germline, CDR1 MNHEY and CDR2 SVGEGT. This CDR3 is built from 13 residues. The CDR3 DNA reads TGTGCCAGCGGCTATCTAAGTACCGGGGAGCTGTTTTTT. Protein sequence: CASGYLSTGELFF.

This clonotype was counted ten times or more. This rearrangement joins TRBV20-1 to TRBJ2-5, with TRBD2 matching over 7 bases. The CDR3 extends over 13 amino acids. Germline V gene sequence: CDR1 DFQATT, CDR2 SNEGSKA (reference sequence). Trimming took 0 bases from V and 7 from J; bases not matched to a gene: 5. The CDR3 DNA sequence: TGCAGTGCTAGAGATTGGAGGGAGGGGACCCAGTACTTC. Its protein product is CSARDWREGTQYF.

This clonotype came up many times. The CDR3 sequence is CASSLGVRNTIYF. In DNA, the CDR3 is TGTGCCAGCAGCCTGGGAGTTAGAAACACCATATATTTT. The chain uses TRBV11-3 and TRBJ1-3; the D is unclear. The V gene's germline CDR1 is SGHNT and CDR2 YENEEA. V shed 5 bases and J shed 5 bases, with 10 bases lying between them. This CDR3 comprises 13 residues. The variable domain in full, with the rest retrieved from reference TRBV11-3 and TRBJ1-3, is EAGVVQSPRYKIIEKKQPVAFWCNPISGHNTLYWYLQNLGQGPELLIRYENEEAVDDSQLPKDRFSAERLKGVDSTLKIQPAELGDSAVYLCASSLGVRNTIYFGEGSWLTVV.

The gene calls are TRBV7-4 and TRBJ1-4; weak D call: TRBD1 (5 bases). The CDR3 loop spans 17 amino acids. Germline V CDR1 and CDR2: SGHVT, SQSDAQ. Trimming took off 3 bases at V and 1 base at J, with 15 bases between the two ends. CDR3 sequence: CASSFEGGDRTNEKLFF. As DNA, the CDR3 is TGTGCCAGCAGCTTTGAGGGAGGGGATCGAACTAATGAAAAACTGTTTTTT.

This clonotype was counted many times. The V call is TRBV4-1, the J call TRBJ2-7, with 9 bases matching TRBD1. Germline V lookup: CDR1 MGHRA, CDR2 YSYEKL. Trimming at V came to 2 bases and at J to 0 bases, leaving 2 bases not matched to a gene. This CDR3 has 15 amino acids. The CDR3 DNA reads as TGCGCCAGCAGCCAACCGGGACAGGGCTCCTACGAGCAGTACTTC. Amino acids: CASSQPGQGSYEQYF.